This T cell receptor beta chain was documented in a study of OX40 agonist ivuxolimab in advanced cancers. About the investigation overall: Ivuxolimab was an agonistic, fully human IgG2 monoclonal antibody directed against OX40 (CD134), a costimulatory receptor. Intravenous ivuxolimab was administered to patients every 2 weeks at six dose levels: 0.01, 0.1, 0.3, 1.5, 3 and 10 mg/kg. A male proportion of roughly 80% and a mean age of approximately 55 years, ranging from roughly 23 to 79, were recorded for the dose-escalation cohort. Of the approximately 53 patients in dose escalation, about 20 had hepatocellular carcinoma, roughly 15 had melanoma, 9 had renal cell carcinoma and 9 had head and neck cancer. Partial responses occurred in three dose-escalation patients: two with cutaneous melanoma and one with hepatocellular carcinoma. The paper reports the monotherapy dose-escalation portion (N of about 56 patients) of the phase I ivuxolimab trial. Prior anti-PD-1, anti-PD-L1 or anti-CTLA-4 therapy was permitted, and approximately 42% of dose-escalation patients had received checkpoint inhibitors. The point of sequencing TCRbeta in the periphery was to test whether ivuxolimab changed TCR sequence diversity and drove clonal T-cell expansion.

In the case of this clone: Its binding antigen is unknown. No base qualities exist here, and no much larger clone lies one base off it.

The investigation overall reported the following: At doses of 0.1 to 3.0 mg/kg, clonal expansion of both CD4+ and CD8+ blood T cells was observed from baseline to week 6. Low levels of normalized T-cell clonal expansion were also seen in some nonresponding patients. The antigen specificity of the clonally expanded peripheral T cells was not determined. After ivuxolimab, CD8+ T cells had more expanded clones than CD4+ T cells on average. In the 0.1-3.0 mg/kg groups, partial responders had among the lowest normalized peripheral clonal expansion, particularly in CD8+ T cells.

Genomic DNA was isolated from the sorted cells so that the TCRbeta CDR3 region could be sequenced. The immunoSEQ Assay was used to sequence the TCRbeta CDR3 regions. Sourced from immuneACCESS, this table was stored by TCRdb with only in-frame sequences that have V and J called. A share of the clones is absent; for the studies checked, an unresolved V gene accounts for under half, and the remainder has no known explanation. The sample has around 15,000 clones on record, approximately 86% of them singletons. The top ten hold roughly 21% of the sample. Taken from the germline V gene (reference sequence), the CDR1 and CDR2 loops are MNHEY and SMNVEV. V and J are truncated by 6 bases and 3 bases respectively, leaving an intervening sequence of 15 bases. Reading from cysteine to phenylalanine, the CDR3 counts 15 amino acids. Only CDR3 DNA remains: 45 bases, in frame from the first base. Patients with a history of autoimmune disease or receiving systemic immunosuppression were excluded from the trial. Peripheral blood for TCR sequencing was collected from all dose cohorts at baseline, on cycle 4 day 1, and on cycle 7 day 1. Samples were obtained from an open-label, multicenter, first-in-human phase I dose-escalation trial of ivuxolimab. Adults with locally advanced or metastatic head and neck squamous cell, hepatocellular, melanoma or renal cell carcinoma were enrolled in the trial. CD4+ and CD8+ T cells were sorted separately from peripheral blood before TCR sequencing.

Recombination connected TRBV27 to TRBJ2-1; no D segment can be confidently identified. The material was CD4+ or CD8+ T cells sorted from blood, obtained in a trial of the OX40 agonist ivuxolimab. The receptor's source is an adult with an advanced solid tumor such as melanoma, head and neck, liver or kidney cancer. This receptor carries the CDR3 CASSPGREHYNEQFF. At the DNA level, the sequence is TGTGCCAGCAGCCCCGGTAGGGAACACTACAATGAGCAGTTCTTC.